The source of this TCR beta chain is a study of CD8 T cells in Susac syndrome. Sequencing of TCR beta, carried out with a high-throughput approach, was applied to CD8+ and CD4+ T cells from the blood. CD8+ and CD4+ T cells were negatively isolated; TEMRA cells were FACS-enriched. The authors reverse transcribed roughly 0.5 to 1 ug RNA with random hexamers. The amplification used immunoSEQ multiplex PCR on TCR beta CDR3; it spanned 54 Vbeta and 13 Jbeta. MiXCR was run by TCRdb on the immunoSEQ multiplex PCR reads, yielding one entry per CDR3 protein. In the table there are 330,000 or so distinct CDR3 sequences, approximately 91% of which are singletons. Germline V gene data show CDR1 as MNHEY and CDR2 as SVGAGI. The CDR3 consists of 15 residues. The germline V and J ends were trimmed by 6 bases and 7 bases, with 18 bases remaining between them.

The source of this sequence is a human donor with multiple sclerosis. The sample was CD8+ T cells from PBMCs. The genes are TRBV6-5 and TRBJ2-2; no firm D call. CDR3 sequence reads: CASRHPGGEGGELFF. CDR3 coding DNA: TGTGCCAGCAGACACCCGGGTGGGGAAGGCGGGGAGCTGTTTTTT.